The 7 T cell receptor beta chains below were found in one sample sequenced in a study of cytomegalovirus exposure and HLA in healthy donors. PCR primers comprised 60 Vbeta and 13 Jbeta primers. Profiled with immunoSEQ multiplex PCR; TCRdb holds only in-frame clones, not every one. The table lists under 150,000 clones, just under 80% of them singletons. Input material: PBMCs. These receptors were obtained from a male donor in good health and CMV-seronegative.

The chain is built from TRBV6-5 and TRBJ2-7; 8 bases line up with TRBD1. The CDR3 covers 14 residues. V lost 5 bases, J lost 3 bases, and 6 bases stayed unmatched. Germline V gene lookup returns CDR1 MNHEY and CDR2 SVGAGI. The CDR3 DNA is TGTGCCAGCAGTCCATCCGGACAGGGCTACGAGCAGTACTTC. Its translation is CASSPSGQGYEQYF.

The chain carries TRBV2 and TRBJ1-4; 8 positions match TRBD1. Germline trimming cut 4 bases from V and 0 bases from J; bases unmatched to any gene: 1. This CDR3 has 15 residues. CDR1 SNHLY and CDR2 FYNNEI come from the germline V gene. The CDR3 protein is CASSGDRPTNEKLFF. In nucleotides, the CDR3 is TGTGCCAGCAGTGGGGACAGGCCAACTAATGAAAAACTGTTTTTT.

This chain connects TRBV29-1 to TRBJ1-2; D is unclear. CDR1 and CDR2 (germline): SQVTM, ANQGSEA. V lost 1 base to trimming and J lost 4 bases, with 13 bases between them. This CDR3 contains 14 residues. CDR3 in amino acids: CSVEGGYRAYGYTF. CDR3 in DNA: TGCAGCGTTGAAGGAGGGTATCGGGCCTATGGCTACACCTTC. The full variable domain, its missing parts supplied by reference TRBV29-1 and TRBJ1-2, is SAVISQKPSRDICQRGTSLTIQCQVDSQVTMMFWYRQQPGQSLTLIATANQGSEATYESGFVIDKFPISRPNLTFSTLTVSNMSPEDSSIYLCSVEGGYRAYGYTFGSGTRLTVV.

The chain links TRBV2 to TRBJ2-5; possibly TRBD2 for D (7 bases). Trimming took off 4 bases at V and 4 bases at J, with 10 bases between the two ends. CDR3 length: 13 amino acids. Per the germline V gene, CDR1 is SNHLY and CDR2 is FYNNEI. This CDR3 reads CASSVRGAETQYF. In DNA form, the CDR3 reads TGTGCCAGCAGTGTCCGGGGGGCAGAGACCCAGTACTTC.

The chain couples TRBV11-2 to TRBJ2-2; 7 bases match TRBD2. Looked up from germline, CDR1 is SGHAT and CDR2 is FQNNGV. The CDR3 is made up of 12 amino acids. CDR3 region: CGGGGTTGELFF. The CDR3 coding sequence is TGTGGGGGGGGAGGGACCACCGGGGAGCTGTTTTTT.

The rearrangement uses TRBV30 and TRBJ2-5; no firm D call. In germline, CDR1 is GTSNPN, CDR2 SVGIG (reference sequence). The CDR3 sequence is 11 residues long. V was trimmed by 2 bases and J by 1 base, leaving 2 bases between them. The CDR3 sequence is CAWSLQETQYF. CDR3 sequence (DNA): TGTGCCTGGAGTCTCCAAGAGACCCAGTACTTC. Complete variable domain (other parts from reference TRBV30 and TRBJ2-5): SQTIHQWPATLVQPVGSPLSLECTVEGTSNPNLYWYRQAAGRGLQLLFYSVGIGQISSEVPQNLSASRPQDRQFILSSKKLLLSDSGFYLCAWSLQETQYFGPGTRLLVL.

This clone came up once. CDR3 residues: CASSRAYGYTF. In nucleotides, the CDR3 is TGTGCCAGCAGTCGAGCCTATGGCTACACCTTC. The chain employs TRBV27 and TRBJ1-2, with D unresolved. The germline V gene encodes CDR1 MNHEY and CDR2 SMNVEV (reference sequence). CDR3 length: 11 amino acids. V lost 5 bases, J lost 4 bases, and 5 bases lay in between.